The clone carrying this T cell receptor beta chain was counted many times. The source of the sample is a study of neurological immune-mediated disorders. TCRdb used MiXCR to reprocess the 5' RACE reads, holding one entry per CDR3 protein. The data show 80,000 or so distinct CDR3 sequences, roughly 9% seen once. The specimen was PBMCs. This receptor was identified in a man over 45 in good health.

CDR3 loop: CASGLVRDRGTGELFF. DNA for the CDR3: TGTGCTAGTGGTTTGGTCCGGGACAGGGGAACCGGGGAGCTGTTTTTT. This chain joins TRBV12-5 and TRBJ2-2; TRBD1 matches at 10 bases. The CDR3 is 16 amino acids. The germline gives CDR1 LGHNT, CDR2 FRNRAP. The J segment lost 5 bases and the V segment lost 0 bases, leaving 3 bases of the junction unmatched.